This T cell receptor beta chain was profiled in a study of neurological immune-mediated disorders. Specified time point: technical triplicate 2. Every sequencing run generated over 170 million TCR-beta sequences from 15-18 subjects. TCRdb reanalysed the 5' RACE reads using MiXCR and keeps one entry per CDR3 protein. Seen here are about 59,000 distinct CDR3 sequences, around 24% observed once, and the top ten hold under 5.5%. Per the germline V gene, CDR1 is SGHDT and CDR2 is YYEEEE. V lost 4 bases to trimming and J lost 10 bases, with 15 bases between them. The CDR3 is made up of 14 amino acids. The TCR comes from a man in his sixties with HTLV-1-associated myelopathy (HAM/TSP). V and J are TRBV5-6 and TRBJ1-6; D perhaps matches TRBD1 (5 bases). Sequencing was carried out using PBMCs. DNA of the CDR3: TGTGCCAGCAGCGTGGCACAGGTGGACTCACCCCTCCACTTT. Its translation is CASSVAQVDSPLHF.